This T cell receptor (beta chain) was observed in a study of vaccination effects on CD4 cells after COVID-19. This clone was picked up one time. Antigen specificity is unknown. Expansion of antigen-specific CD4+ T cells with viral peptide pools was carried out by the ViraFEST assay before sequencing. The culture ran for roughly 10 days before CD4+ T cells were isolated. Subjects were given two BNT162b2 or mRNA-1273 vaccine doses. Here immunoSEQ multiplex PCR was the method, and the copy in TCRdb shows in-frame clones only, minus some. The sample has about 48,000 clones, about 76% seen once. With 1 base removed from V and 0 bases from J, the gap between germline ends came to 13 bases. The CDR3 extends over 17 amino acids. CDR1 is MGHRA and CDR2 is YSYEKL in the germline V gene.

This sequence joins TRBV4-1 and TRBJ2-1; TRBD1 might be the D (6 bases). The sample here was CD4+ T cells from PBMCs cultured with HCoV-OC43 spike peptides, taken after COVID-19 vaccination. Subset specified: HCoV-OC43 spike overlapping peptide pool stimulation. The TCR comes from a human donor who received a COVID-19 vaccine. The CDR3 here is CASSQGRQASSYNEQFF. In nucleotides, the CDR3 is TGCGCCAGCAGCCAAGGAAGACAGGCGAGCTCCTACAATGAGCAGTTCTTC.